This passage covers 22 T cell receptor beta chains from one sample sequenced in a study of cytomegalovirus exposure and HLA in healthy donors. The PCR made use of 60 Vbeta and 13 Jbeta primers. Sequencing used immunoSEQ multiplex PCR; TCRdb keeps in-frame clones, though not all of them. The table includes roughly 130,000 clones, roughly 79% detected once. Input material: PBMCs. The receptors here all came from a woman aged 45-60 years in good health and CMV-seronegative.

The chain has TRBV11-3 and TRBJ2-1; 12 positions match TRBD2. J lost 4 bases, V lost 1 base, and 2 bases had no gene match. Germline lookup yields CDR1 SGHNT and CDR2 YENEEA. The CDR3 contains 16 residues. The CDR3 loop is CASSLAGLAGYNEQFF. The CDR3 nucleotides are TGTGCCAGCAGCTTAGCCGGACTAGCGGGATACAATGAGCAGTTCTTC.

The chain uses TRBV5-6 and TRBJ1-2; D gene ambiguous. CDR3 length equals 16 residues. Trimming removed 1 base at V and 8 bases at J, with 21 bases between. Per the germline V gene, CDR1 is SGHDT and CDR2 is YYEEEE. CDR3 loop: CASSLSGSLLSGGYTF. CDR3 nucleotide sequence: TGTGCCAGCAGCTTGTCCGGGAGCCTACTGTCGGGGGGCTACACCTTC. The full variable domain, completed using reference TRBV5-6 and TRBJ1-2, is DAGVTQSPTHLIKTRGQQVTLRCSPKSGHDTVSWYQQALGQGPQFIFQYYEEEERQRGNFPDRFSGHQFPNYSSELNVNALLLGDSALYLCASSLSGSLLSGGYTFGSGTRLTVV.

The chain links TRBV5-1 to TRBJ2-6, with 9 nucleotides matching TRBD1. Germline CDR1 is SGHRS and CDR2 is YFSETQ. V gave up 4 bases and J gave up 4 bases; unmatched junction bases: 12. The CDR3 runs to 18 residues. The CDR3 region is CASSPTGGLPSGANVLTF. CDR3 DNA sequence: TGCGCCAGCAGCCCTACAGGGGGCTTGCCATCGGGGGCCAACGTCCTGACTTTC. Looking up the rest from reference TRBV5-1 and TRBJ2-6 gives the full variable domain: KAGVTQTPRYLIKTRGQQVTLSCSPISGHRSVSWYQQTPGQGLQFLFEYFSETQRNKGNFPGRFSGRQFSNSRSEMNVSTLELGDSALYLCASSPTGGLPSGANVLTFGAGSRLTVL.

This clone was picked up one time. CDR3 in amino acids: CSARGLGQGGSVDKNIQYF. The CDR3 region has the DNA TGCAGCGCCAGAGGGCTGGGACAGGGAGGCTCTGTGGACAAAAACATTCAGTACTTC. V usage is TRBV29-1 and J usage is TRBJ2-4; 9 bases are shared with TRBD1. The V segment lost 7 bases and the J segment 3 bases; nucleotides outside the gene matches: 22. This CDR3 comprises 19 residues. Germline loops: CDR1 SQVTM, CDR2 ANQGSEA. Combining the CDR3 with reference TRBV29-1 and TRBJ2-4 gives the whole variable domain SAVISQKPSRDICQRGTSLTIQCQVDSQVTMMFWYRQQPGQSLTLIATANQGSEATYESGFVIDKFPISRPNLTFSTLTVSNMSPEDSSIYLCSARGLGQGGSVDKNIQYFGAGTRLSVL.

The rearrangement links TRBV28 to TRBJ2-2; 7 bases align to TRBD2. This CDR3 comprises 16 residues. CDR1 is MDHEN, CDR2 SYDVKM, per germline. V was pared by 7 bases and J by 5 bases, with 13 bases of the junction left unmatched. As DNA, the CDR3 is TGTGCCAGCACCGAAAGGTCCCAGGGAGGGACCGGGGAGCTGTTTTTT. Its protein product is CASTERSQGGTGELFF.

The chain carries TRBV25-1 and TRBJ1-2, with D possibly being TRBD1 (6 bases). Germline V gives CDR1 MGHDK, CDR2 SYGVNS. V lost 11 bases, J lost 8 bases, and 21 bases lay in between. The CDR3 is made up of 13 amino acids. Written as DNA, the CDR3 is TGTGCCCGACTCAACAGGGTCGTAGGAGGCTACACCTTC. Protein: CARLNRVVGGYTF.

V is TRBV11-2 and J is TRBJ2-2, with D maybe TRBD1 (6 bases). The CDR3 spans 16 residues. The germline CDR1 and CDR2 sequences are SGHAT and FQNNGV. The V and J ends lost 5 bases and 0 bases respectively, with 13 bases between them. This chain's CDR3 is CASSGRGPSNTGELFF. CDR3 nucleotides: TGTGCCAGCAGCGGCAGGGGACCATCGAACACCGGGGAGCTGTTTTTT.

For the CDR3, the DNA is TGTGCCTCCGGAAGGAGAAAGTCGGATACGCAGTATTTT. Protein product: CASGRRKSDTQYF. The gene calls are TRBV30 and TRBJ2-3, with unresolved D. V was cut by 7 bases and J by 6 bases, with 17 bases left in between. This CDR3 has 13 amino acids. Germline lookup yields CDR1 GTSNPN and CDR2 SVGIG (reference sequence).

This clone has just one count. This rearrangement joins TRBV27 to TRBJ2-1, with TRBD2 matching over 12 bases. Per the germline V gene, CDR1 is MNHEY and CDR2 is SMNVEV (reference sequence). Trimming cost V 2 bases and J 9 bases; bases outside gene matches: 5. This CDR3 has 15 amino acids. The CDR3 loop is CASSLPPSGRGEQFF. Here the CDR3 DNA reads TGTGCCAGCAGTTTACCTCCTAGCGGGAGGGGTGAGCAGTTCTTC.

The rearrangement uses TRBV6-6 and TRBJ2-1, with D possibly being TRBD1 (5 bases). The germline V gene encodes CDR1 MNHNY and CDR2 SVGAGI (reference sequence). The V gene lost 2 bases and the J gene lost 5 bases, with 10 bases spanning the gap. The CDR3 loop spans 14 amino acids. The CDR3 loop is CASSYPGKDNEQFF. The CDR3 nucleotides read TGTGCCAGCAGTTACCCAGGGAAGGACAATGAGCAGTTCTTC.

The chain is built from TRBV5-1 and TRBJ1-2; D may be TRBD1 (6 bases). Germline V gene data show CDR1 as SGHRS and CDR2 as YFSETQ. The CDR3 spans 15 residues. Trimming took off 3 bases at V and 2 bases at J, with 14 bases between the two ends. CDR3 in DNA: TGCGCCAGCAGCTCAGGTCCAGGGGCAAACTATGGCTACACCTTC. It encodes CASSSGPGANYGYTF.

V and J are TRBV11-3 and TRBJ1-1, with 7 bases aligning to TRBD1. Germline lookup yields CDR1 SGHNT and CDR2 YENEEA. The V gene end was trimmed by 3 bases and the J gene end by 4 bases; junction bases not matched to a gene: 2. This CDR3 is 13 amino acids long. Here the CDR3 DNA reads TGTGCCAGCAGCTTGGAGGGGGCCACTGAAGCTTTCTTT. It yields the protein CASSLEGATEAFF.

This clone was recorded once. This rearrangement joins TRBV5-8 to TRBJ1-5; D possibly corresponds to TRBD1 (6 bases). V lost 4 bases and J lost 7, with 21 bases in between. CDR3 length equals 16 residues. Germline V CDR1 and CDR2: SGHTS, YDEGEE. CDR3 sequence: CASSRYRGQRGQPQHF. CDR3 sequence (DNA): TGTGCCAGCAGCAGATACCGGGGCCAAAGGGGGCAGCCCCAGCATTTT. Combining the CDR3 with reference TRBV5-8 and TRBJ1-5 gives the whole variable domain EAGVTQSPTHLIKTRGQQATLRCSPISGHTSVYWYQQALGLGLQFLLWYDEGEERNRGNFPPRFSGRQFPNYSSELNVNALELEDSALYLCASSRYRGQRGQPQHFGDGTRLSIL.

V gene TRBV5-1 combines with J gene TRBJ2-7, with 8 bases aligning to TRBD1. Trimming took 4 bases from V and 2 from J; bases not matched to a gene: 8. The length of the CDR3 is 15 residues. Looked up from germline, CDR1 is SGHRS and CDR2 is YFSETQ. CDR3: CASSPRTGNTYEQYF. CDR3 bases: TGCGCCAGCAGCCCCCGGACAGGGAATACCTACGAGCAGTACTTC.

This chain links TRBV11-3 with TRBJ1-1; D uncertain. The germline V and J ends were trimmed by 8 bases and 1 base, with 8 bases remaining between them. Looked up from germline, CDR1 is SGHNT and CDR2 is YENEEA. This CDR3 region has 12 residues. CDR3 residues: CASLHRNTEAFF. The DNA for the CDR3 is TGTGCCAGCTTGCATAGGAACACTGAAGCTTTCTTT.

This chain links TRBV16 with TRBJ2-1; a possible D gene is TRBD1 (6 bases). The germline CDR1 and CDR2 sequences are KGHSY and FQNENV. The CDR3 runs 16 residues. Trimming pared 1 base from V and 5 bases from J, leaving 15 bases between. This CDR3 is CASSQWGQGIDNEQFF. The CDR3 DNA sequence: TGTGCCAGCAGCCAATGGGGGCAGGGGATAGACAATGAGCAGTTCTTC. The full variable domain, rest sourced from reference TRBV16 and TRBJ2-1, is GEEVAQTPKHLVRGEGQKAKLYCAPIKGHSYVFWYQQVLKNEFKFLISFQNENVFDETGMPKERFSAKCLPNSPCSLEIQATKLEDSAVYFCASSQWGQGIDNEQFFGPGTRLTVL.

The chain employs TRBV29-1 and TRBJ2-2, with TRBD1 as a possible D gene (5 bases). This CDR3 comprises 16 residues. CDR1 and CDR2 from the germline V gene are SQVTM and ANQGSEA. Between the trimmed V and J ends, which lost 0 bases and 7 bases, there was a span of 18 bases. The CDR3 loop is CSVEEGSRRGIGELFF. CDR3 DNA sequence: TGCAGCGTTGAAGAGGGGTCCCGAAGGGGTATCGGGGAGCTGTTTTTT.

This chain uses TRBV19 with TRBJ1-5; D perhaps matches TRBD1 (5 bases). The CDR3 consists of 14 residues. Trimming removed 7 bases from V and 0 bases from J, with 10 bases in between. Germline V gene sequence: CDR1 LNHDA, CDR2 SQIVND (reference sequence). CDR3 nucleotides: TGTGCCAGTAACCAGGGCGATAGCAATCAGCCCCAGCATTTT. Its translation: CASNQGDSNQPQHF. Supplemented by reference TRBV19 and TRBJ1-5, the full variable domain reads DGGITQSPKYLFRKEGQNVTLSCEQNLNHDAMYWYRQDPGQGLRLIYYSQIVNDFQKGDIAEGYSVSREKKESFPLTVTSAQKNPTAFYLCASNQGDSNQPQHFGDGTRLSIL.

The V gene is TRBV5-1, the J gene TRBJ1-2, with 7 nucleotides matching TRBD1. CDR1 and CDR2 (germline): SGHRS, YFSETQ. Trimming cost V 0 bases and J 6 bases; bases outside gene matches: 5. CDR3 length: 14 residues. CDR3 in DNA: TGCGCCAGCAGCTTGGACAGGGGCGTCAATGGCTACACCTTC. It is translated as CASSLDRGVNGYTF.

In its sample, this clone was seen once. The V gene is TRBV7-8, the J gene TRBJ1-1; a weak D match, TRBD1 (6 bases). CDR1 and CDR2 from the germline V gene are SGHVS and FQNEAQ. V dropped 5 bases and J dropped 2 bases, with 12 bases sitting between them. This CDR3 has 14 amino acids. CDR3 DNA: TGTGCCAGCAGCGAACAGGGCGCTAACACTGAAGCTTTCTTT. Residues: CASSEQGANTEAFF.

This clone was picked up one time. This chain connects TRBV4-2 to TRBJ2-1; 7 bases are a match to TRBD2. CDR1 is LGHNA and CDR2 is YNFKEQ in the germline V gene. The CDR3 totals 16 residues. Trimming took 1 base from V and 1 from J; bases not matched to a gene: 4. CDR3 loop: CASSQVSGKSYNEQFF. CDR3 DNA: TGTGCCAGCAGCCAAGTAAGCGGGAAGTCCTACAATGAGCAGTTCTTC.

This clone is a singleton in its sample. The chain is built from TRBV5-4 and TRBJ2-3, with TRBD2 matching over 13 bases. The ends lost 7 bases at V and 1 base at J; junction bases unmatched: 6. Germline V gene lookup returns CDR1 SGHNT and CDR2 YYREEE (reference sequence). This CDR3 has 16 amino acids. CDR3 protein: CASSGLAGVRTDTQYF. CDR3 nucleotide sequence: TGTGCCAGCTCCGGACTAGCGGGAGTCCGCACAGATACGCAGTATTTT. Full variable domain (outside the CDR3, taken from reference TRBV5-4 and TRBJ2-3): ETGVTQSPTHLIKTRGQQVTLRCSSQSGHNTVSWYQQALGQGPQFIFQYYREEENGRGNFPPRFSGLQFPNYSSELNVNALELDDSALYLCASSGLAGVRTDTQYFGPGTRLTVL.